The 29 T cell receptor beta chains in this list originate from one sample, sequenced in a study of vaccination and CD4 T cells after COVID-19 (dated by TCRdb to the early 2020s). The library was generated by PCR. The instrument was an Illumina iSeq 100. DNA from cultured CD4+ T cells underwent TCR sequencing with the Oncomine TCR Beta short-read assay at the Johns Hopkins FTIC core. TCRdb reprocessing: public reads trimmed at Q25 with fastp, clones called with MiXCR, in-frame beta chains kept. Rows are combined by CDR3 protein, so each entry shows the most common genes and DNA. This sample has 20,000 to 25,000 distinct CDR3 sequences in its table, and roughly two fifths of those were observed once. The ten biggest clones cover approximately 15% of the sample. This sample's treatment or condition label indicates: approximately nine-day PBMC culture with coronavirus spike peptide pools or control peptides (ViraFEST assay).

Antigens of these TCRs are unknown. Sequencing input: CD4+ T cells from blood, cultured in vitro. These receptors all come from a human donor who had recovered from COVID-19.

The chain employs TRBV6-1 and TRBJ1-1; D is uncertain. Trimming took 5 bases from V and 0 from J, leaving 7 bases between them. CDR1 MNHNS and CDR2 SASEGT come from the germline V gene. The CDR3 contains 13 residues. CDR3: CASSLRVNTEAFF. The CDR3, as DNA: TGTGCCAGCAGTCTGAGGGTGAACACTGAAGCTTTCTTT.

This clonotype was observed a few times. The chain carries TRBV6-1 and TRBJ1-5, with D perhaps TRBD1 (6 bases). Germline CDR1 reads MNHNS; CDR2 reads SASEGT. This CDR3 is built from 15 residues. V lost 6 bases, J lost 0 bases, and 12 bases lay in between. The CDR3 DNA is TGTGCCAGCAGGGCCCGGACAGTTAGCAATCAGCCCCAGCATTTT. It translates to CASRARTVSNQPQHF.

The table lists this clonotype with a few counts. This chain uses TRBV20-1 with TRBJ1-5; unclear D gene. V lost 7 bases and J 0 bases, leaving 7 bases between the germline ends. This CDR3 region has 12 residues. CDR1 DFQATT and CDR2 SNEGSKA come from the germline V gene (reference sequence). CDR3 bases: TGCAGTGGAGGAGTTAGCAATCAGCCCCAGCATTTT. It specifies CSGGVSNQPQHF.

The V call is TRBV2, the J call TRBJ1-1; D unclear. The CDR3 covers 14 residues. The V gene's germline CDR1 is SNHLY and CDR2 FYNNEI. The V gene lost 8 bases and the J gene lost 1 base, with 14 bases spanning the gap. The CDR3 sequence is CASLLRSRNTEAFF. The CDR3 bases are TGTGCCAGCTTACTCAGGAGTAGGAACACTGAAGCTTTCTTT.

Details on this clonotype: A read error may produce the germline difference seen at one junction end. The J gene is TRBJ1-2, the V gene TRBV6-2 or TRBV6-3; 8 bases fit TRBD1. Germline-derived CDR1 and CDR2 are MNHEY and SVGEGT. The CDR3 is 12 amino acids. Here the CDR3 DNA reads TGTGCCGGCAGGGGGCAAGACTATGGCTACACCTTC. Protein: CAGRGQDYGYTF.

CDR3 protein: CASSYSKEGVPDTQYF. CDR3 sequence (DNA): TGTGCCAGCAGTTACTCGAAAGAGGGGGTGCCAGATACGCAGTATTTT. This sequence joins TRBV6-5 and TRBJ2-3, with D tentatively TRBD1 (6 bases). Deletions cut 0 bases from V and 4 bases from J, with 14 bases between. The CDR3 covers 16 residues. Germline V CDR1 and CDR2: MNHEY, SVGAGI.

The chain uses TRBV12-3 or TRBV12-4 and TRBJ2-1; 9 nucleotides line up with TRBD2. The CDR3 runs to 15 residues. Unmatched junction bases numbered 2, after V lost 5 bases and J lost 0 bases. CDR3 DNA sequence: TGTGCCAGCAGTCGTAGCGGGAGCTCCTACAATGAGCAGTTCTTC. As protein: CASSRSGSSYNEQFF.

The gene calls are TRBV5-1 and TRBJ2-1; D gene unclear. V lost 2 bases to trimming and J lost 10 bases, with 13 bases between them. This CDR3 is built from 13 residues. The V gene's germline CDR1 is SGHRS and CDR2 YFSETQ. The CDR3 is CASSLAPYEEQFF. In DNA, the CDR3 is TGCGCCAGCAGCTTAGCGCCGTATGAAGAGCAGTTCTTC.

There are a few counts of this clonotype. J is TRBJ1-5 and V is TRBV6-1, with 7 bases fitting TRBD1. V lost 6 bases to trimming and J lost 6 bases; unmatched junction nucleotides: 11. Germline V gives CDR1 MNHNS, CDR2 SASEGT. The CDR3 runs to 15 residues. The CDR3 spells CASSKQEGGPQPQHF. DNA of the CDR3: TGTGCCAGCAGCAAACAAGAAGGGGGCCCTCAGCCCCAGCATTTT.

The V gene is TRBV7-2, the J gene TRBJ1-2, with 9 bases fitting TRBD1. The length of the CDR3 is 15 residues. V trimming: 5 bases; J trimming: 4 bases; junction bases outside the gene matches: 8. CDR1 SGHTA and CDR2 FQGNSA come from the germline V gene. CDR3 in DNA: TGTGCCAGCAGCCCATCACAGGGGGCCGCCTATGGCTACACCTTC. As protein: CASSPSQGAAYGYTF.

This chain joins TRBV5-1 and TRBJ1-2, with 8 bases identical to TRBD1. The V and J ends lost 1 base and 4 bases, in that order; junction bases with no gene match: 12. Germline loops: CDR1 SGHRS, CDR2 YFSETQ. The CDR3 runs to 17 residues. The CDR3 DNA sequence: TGCGCCAGCAGCTTGTCCCTGGCAGGGGGCAAGTCCTATGGCTACACCTTC. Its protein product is CASSLSLAGGKSYGYTF. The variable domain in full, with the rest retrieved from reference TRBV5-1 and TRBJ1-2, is KAGVTQTPRYLIKTRGQQVTLSCSPISGHRSVSWYQQTPGQGLQFLFEYFSETQRNKGNFPGRFSGRQFSNSRSEMNVSTLELGDSALYLCASSLSLAGGKSYGYTFGSGTRLTVV.

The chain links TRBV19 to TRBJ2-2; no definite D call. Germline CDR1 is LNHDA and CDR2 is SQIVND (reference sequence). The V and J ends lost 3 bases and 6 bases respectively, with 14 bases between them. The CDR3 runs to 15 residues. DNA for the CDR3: TGTGCCAGTAGTATTCAACAAAGTGGATCCGGGGAGCTGTTTTTT. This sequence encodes CASSIQQSGSGELFF.

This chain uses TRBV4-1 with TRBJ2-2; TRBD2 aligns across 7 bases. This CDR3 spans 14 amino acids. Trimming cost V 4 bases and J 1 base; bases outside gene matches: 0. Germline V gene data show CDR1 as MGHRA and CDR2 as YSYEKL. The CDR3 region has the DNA TGCGCCAGCAGCCGGGAGGGGAACACCGGGGAGCTGTTTTTT. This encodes CASSREGNTGELFF.

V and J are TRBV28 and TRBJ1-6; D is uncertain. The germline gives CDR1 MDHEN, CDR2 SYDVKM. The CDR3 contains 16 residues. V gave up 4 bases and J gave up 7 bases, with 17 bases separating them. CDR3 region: CASSSTSGSKNSPLHF. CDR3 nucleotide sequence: TGTGCCAGCAGTTCAACCTCAGGCTCCAAGAATTCACCCCTCCACTTT.

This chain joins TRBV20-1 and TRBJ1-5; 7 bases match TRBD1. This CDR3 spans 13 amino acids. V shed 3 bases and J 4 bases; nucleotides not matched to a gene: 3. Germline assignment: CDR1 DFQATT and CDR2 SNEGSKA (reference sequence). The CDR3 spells CSARRQGNQPQHF. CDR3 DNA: TGCAGTGCTAGGCGACAGGGAAATCAGCCCCAGCATTTT.

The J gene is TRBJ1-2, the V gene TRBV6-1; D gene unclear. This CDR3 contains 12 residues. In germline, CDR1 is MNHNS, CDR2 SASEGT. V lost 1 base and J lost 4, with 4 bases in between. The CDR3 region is CASSEGVYGYTF. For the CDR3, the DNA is TGTGCCAGCAGTGAAGGGGTCTATGGCTACACCTTC.

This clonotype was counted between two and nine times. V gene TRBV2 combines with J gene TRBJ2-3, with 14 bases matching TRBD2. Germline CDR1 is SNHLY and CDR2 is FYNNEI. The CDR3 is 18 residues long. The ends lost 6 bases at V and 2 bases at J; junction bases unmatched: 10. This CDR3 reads CASRRGTSGGSFTDTQYF. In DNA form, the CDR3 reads TGTGCCAGCAGACGCGGGACTAGCGGGGGAAGCTTCACAGATACGCAGTATTTT.

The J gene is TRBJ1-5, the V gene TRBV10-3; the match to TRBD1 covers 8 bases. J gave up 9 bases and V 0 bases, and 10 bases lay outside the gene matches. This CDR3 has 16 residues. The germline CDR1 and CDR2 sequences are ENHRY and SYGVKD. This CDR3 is CAISESSGQGGGPQHF. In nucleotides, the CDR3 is TGTGCCATCAGTGAGTCCAGCGGACAGGGAGGAGGGCCCCAGCATTTT.

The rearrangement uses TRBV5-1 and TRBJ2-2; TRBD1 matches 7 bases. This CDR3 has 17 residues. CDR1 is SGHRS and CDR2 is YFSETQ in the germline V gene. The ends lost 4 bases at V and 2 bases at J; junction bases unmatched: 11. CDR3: CASSQRVDRVNTGELFF. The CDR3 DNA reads TGCGCCAGCAGCCAGAGGGTCGACAGGGTAAACACCGGGGAGCTGTTTTTT.

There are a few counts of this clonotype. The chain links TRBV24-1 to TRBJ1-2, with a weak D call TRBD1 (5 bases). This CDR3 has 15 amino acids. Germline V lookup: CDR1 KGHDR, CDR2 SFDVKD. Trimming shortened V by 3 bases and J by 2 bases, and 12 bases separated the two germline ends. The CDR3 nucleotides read TGTGCCACCAGTGATGGGGCGGGGGGGAACTATGGCTACACCTTC. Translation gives CATSDGAGGNYGYTF.

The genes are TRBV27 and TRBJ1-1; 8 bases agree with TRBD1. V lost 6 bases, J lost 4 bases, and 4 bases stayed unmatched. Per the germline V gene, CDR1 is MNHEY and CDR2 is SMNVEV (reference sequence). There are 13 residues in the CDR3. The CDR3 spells CASSFDRGTEAFF. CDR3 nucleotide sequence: TGTGCCAGCAGCTTCGACAGGGGCACTGAAGCTTTCTTT.

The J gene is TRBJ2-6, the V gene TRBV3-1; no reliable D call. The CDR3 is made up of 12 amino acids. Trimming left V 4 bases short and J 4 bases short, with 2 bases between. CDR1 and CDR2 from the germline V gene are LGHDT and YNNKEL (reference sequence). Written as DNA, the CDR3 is TGTGCCAGCAGCCTAGGGGCCAACGTCCTGACTTTC. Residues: CASSLGANVLTF.

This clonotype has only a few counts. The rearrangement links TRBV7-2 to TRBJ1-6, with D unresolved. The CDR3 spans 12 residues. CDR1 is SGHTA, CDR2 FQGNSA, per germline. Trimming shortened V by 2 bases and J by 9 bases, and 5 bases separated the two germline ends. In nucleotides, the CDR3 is TGTGCCAGCAGCTTATCCGGTTCACCCCTCCACTTT. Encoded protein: CASSLSGSPLHF.

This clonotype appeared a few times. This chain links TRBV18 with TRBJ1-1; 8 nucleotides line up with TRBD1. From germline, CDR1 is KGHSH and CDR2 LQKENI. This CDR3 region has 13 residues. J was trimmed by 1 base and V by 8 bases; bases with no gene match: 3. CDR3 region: CASRGQANTEAFF. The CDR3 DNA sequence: TGTGCCAGCCGGGGACAGGCGAACACTGAAGCTTTCTTT.

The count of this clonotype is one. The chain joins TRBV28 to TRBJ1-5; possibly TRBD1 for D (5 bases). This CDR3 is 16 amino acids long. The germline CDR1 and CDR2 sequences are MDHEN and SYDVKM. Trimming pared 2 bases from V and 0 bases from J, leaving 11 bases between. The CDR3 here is CASSLGGVTSNQPQHF. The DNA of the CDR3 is TGTGCCAGCAGTTTAGGGGGGGTTACTAGCAATCAGCCCCAGCATTTT.

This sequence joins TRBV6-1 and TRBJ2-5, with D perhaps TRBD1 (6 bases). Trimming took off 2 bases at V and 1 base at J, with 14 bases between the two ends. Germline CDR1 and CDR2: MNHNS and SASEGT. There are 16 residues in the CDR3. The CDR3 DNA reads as TGTGCCAGCAGTGAATCGGTCAGGGGCATCCAAGAGACCCAGTACTTC. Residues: CASSESVRGIQETQYF.

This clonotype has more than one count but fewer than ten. The CDR3 region is CSAPPPARGANYGYTF. The CDR3 DNA sequence: TGCAGTGCCCCACCCCCGGCCAGGGGGGCGAACTATGGCTACACCTTC. The chain couples TRBV20-1 to TRBJ1-2; TRBD1 matches at 7 bases. Germline CDR1 is DFQATT and CDR2 is SNEGSKA (reference sequence). V shed 6 bases, J shed 2 bases, and the junction held 15 bases outside the gene matches. CDR3 size: 16 residues.

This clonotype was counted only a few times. The CDR3 DNA follows: TGTGCCATAGACGGCTCCCGGAACACTGAAGCTTTCTTT. Encoded protein: CAIDGSRNTEAFF. The gene calls are TRBV24-1 and TRBJ1-1; D is uncertain. CDR3 length equals 13 residues. The V end was cut by 11 bases, the J end by 1 base, with 13 bases between. The germline CDR1 and CDR2 sequences are KGHDR and SFDVKD.

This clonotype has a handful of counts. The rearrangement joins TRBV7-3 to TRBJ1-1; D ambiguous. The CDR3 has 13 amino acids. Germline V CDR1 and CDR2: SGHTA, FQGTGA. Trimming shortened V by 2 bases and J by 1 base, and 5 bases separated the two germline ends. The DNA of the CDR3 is TGTGCCAGCAGCTTAGGGGAGAACACTGAAGCTTTCTTT. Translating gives CASSLGENTEAFF.